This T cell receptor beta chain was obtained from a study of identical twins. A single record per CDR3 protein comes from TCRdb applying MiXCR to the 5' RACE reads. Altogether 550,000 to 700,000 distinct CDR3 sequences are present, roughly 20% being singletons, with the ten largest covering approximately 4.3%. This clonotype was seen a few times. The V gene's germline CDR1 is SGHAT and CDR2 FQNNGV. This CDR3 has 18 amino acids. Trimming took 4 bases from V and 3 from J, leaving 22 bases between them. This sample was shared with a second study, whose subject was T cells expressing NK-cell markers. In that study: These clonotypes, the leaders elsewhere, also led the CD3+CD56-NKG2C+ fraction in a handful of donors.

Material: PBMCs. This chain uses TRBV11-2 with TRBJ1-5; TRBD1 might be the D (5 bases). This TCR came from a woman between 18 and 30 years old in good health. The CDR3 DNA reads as TGTGCCAGCAGCTCCCCCGGAGGGGCAAAGCGGGTCAATCAGCCCCAGCATTTT. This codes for CASSSPGGAKRVNQPQHF.